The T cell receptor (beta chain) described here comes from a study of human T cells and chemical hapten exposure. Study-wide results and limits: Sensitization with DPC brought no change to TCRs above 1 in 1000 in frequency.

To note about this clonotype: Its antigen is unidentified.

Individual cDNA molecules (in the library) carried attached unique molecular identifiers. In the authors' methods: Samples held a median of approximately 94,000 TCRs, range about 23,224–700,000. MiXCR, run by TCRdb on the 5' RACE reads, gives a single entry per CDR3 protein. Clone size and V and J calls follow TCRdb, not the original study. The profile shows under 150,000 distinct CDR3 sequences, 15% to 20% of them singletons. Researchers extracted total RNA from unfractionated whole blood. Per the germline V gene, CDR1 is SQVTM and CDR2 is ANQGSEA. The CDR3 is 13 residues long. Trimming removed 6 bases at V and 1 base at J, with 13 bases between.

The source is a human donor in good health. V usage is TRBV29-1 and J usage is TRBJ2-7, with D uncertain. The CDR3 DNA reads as TGCAGCGTAGCCCCACCAGCGTCCTACGAGCAGTACTTC. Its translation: CSVAPPASYEQYF.